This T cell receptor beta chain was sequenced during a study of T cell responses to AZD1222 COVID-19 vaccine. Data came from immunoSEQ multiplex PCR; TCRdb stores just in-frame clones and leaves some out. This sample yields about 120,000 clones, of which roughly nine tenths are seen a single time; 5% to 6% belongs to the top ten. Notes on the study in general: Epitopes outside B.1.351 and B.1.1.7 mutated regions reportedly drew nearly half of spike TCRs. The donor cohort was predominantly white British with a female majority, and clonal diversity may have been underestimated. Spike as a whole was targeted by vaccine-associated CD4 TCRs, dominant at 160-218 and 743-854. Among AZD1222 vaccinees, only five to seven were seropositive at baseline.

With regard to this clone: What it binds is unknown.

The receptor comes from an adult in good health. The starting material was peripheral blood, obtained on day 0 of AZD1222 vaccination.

As DNA, the CDR3 is TGTGCCAGTAGTATATATTTCAGGCCAGGGGGACTGGTAAAAGGTATTATCGGGGAGCTGTTTTTT. Translation: CASSIYFRPGGLVKGIIGELFF. The V and J genes are TRBV19 and TRBJ2-2; possibly TRBD1 for D (7 bases). In germline, CDR1 is LNHDA, CDR2 SQIVND (reference sequence). Trimming stripped 2 bases from V and 7 bases from J, with 35 bases between. The CDR3 is 22 residues long.